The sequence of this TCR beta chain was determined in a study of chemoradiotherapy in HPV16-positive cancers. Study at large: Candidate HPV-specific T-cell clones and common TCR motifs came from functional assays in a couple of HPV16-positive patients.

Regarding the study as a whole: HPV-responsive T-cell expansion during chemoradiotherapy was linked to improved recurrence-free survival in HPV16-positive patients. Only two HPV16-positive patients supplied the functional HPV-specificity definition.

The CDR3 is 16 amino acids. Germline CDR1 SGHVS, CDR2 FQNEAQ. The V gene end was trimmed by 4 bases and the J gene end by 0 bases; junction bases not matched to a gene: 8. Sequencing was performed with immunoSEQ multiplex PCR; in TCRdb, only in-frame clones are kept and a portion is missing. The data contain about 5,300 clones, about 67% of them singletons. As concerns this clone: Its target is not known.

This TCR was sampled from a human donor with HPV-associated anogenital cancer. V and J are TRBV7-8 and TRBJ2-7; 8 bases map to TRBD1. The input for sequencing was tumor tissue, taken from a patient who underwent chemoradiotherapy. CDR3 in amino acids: CASSSQGAVGSYEQYF. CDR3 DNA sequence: TGTGCCAGCAGCTCCCAGGGGGCGGTGGGCTCCTACGAGCAGTACTTC.